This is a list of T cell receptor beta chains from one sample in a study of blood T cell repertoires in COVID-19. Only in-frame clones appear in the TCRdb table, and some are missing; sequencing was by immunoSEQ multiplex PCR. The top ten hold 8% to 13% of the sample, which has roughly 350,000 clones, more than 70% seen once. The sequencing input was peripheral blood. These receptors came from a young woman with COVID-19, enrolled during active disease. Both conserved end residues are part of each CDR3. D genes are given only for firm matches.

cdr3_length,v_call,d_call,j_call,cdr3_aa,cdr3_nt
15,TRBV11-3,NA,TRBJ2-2,CASSGSPSNTGELFF,TGTGCCAGCAGTGGGAGCCCCTCGAACACCGGGGAGCTGTTTTTT
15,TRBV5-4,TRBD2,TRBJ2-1,CASSSASGRDDEQFF,TGTGCCAGCAGCTCGGCTAGCGGGAGGGACGATGAGCAGTTCTTC
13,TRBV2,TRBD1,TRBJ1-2,CASAGTGGYGYTF,TGTGCCAGCGCCGGCACAGGGGGCTATGGCTACACCTTC
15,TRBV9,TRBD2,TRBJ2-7,CASSLGTSGSYEQYF,TGTGCCAGCAGCCTAGGGACTAGCGGCTCCTACGAGCAGTACTTC
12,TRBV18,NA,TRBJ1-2,CASSGQYYGYTF,TGTGCCAGCTCGGGACAATACTATGGCTACACCTTC
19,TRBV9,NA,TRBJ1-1,CASSSPPHGPGHQGTEAFF,TGTGCCAGCAGCTCACCCCCCCATGGTCCAGGGCATCAAGGGACTGAAGCTTTCTTT
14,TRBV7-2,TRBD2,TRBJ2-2,CASSGLSGTGELFF,TGTGCCAGCAGCGGGCTTAGCGGGACCGGGGAGCTGTTTTTT
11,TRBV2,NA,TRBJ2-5,CASSLGGTQYF,TGTGCCAGCAGCCTAGGGGGTACCCAGTACTTC
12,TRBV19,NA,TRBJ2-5,CASRGGGKTQYF,TGTGCCAGTAGGGGGGGAGGCAAGACCCAGTACTTC
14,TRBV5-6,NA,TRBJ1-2,CASSLLAGLAGYTF,TGTGCCAGCAGCTTGCTCGCGGGGCTTGCTGGCTACACCTTC
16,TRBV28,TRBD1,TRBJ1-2,CASSLRQGIGNYGYTF,TGTGCCAGCAGTTTGAGACAGGGGATTGGTAACTATGGCTACACCTTC
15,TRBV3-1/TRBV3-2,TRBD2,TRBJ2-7,CASSQAPSGSYEQYF,TGTGCCAGCAGCCAAGCGCCTAGCGGGAGTTACGAGCAGTACTTC
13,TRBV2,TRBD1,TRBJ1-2,CASTRQGWYGYTF,TGTGCCAGCACGCGACAGGGTTGGTATGGCTACACCTTC
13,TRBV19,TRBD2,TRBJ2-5,CASSFAGEETQYF,TGTGCCAGTAGTTTTGCGGGGGAAGAGACCCAGTACTTC
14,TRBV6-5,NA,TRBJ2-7,CASKGVANSYEQYF,TGTGCCAGTAAGGGAGTAGCGAACTCCTACGAGCAGTACTTC
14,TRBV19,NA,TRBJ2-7,CASQGRGGKNEQYF,TGTGCCAGCCAAGGTAGGGGGGGCAAAAACGAGCAGTACTTC
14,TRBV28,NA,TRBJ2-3,CASSLTSGLDTQYF,TGTGCCAGCTCCCTCACGTCGGGGTTGGATACGCAGTATTTT
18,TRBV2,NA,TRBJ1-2,CASSENRADLGLYYGYTF,TGTGCCAGCAGTGAAAATCGGGCAGACCTTGGACTATACTATGGCTACACCTTC
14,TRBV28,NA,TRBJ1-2,CASSLRLANYGYTF,TGTGCCAGCAGTTTAAGACTTGCTAACTATGGCTACACCTTC